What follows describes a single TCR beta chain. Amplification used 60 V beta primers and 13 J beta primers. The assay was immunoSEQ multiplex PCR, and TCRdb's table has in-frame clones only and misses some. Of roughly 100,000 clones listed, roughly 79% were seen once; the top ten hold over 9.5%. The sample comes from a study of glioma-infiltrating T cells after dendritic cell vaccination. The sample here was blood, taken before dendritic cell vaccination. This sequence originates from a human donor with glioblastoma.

The CDR3, as DNA: TGTGCCAGCAGTAACGACATTCTACCCTACAATGAGCAGTTCTTC. As protein: CASSNDILPYNEQFF. The J gene is TRBJ2-1, the V gene TRBV6-5; no clear D. Trimming pared 5 bases from V and 2 bases from J, leaving 13 bases between. The CDR3 has 15 amino acids. CDR1 and CDR2 from the germline V gene are MNHEY and SVGAGI.